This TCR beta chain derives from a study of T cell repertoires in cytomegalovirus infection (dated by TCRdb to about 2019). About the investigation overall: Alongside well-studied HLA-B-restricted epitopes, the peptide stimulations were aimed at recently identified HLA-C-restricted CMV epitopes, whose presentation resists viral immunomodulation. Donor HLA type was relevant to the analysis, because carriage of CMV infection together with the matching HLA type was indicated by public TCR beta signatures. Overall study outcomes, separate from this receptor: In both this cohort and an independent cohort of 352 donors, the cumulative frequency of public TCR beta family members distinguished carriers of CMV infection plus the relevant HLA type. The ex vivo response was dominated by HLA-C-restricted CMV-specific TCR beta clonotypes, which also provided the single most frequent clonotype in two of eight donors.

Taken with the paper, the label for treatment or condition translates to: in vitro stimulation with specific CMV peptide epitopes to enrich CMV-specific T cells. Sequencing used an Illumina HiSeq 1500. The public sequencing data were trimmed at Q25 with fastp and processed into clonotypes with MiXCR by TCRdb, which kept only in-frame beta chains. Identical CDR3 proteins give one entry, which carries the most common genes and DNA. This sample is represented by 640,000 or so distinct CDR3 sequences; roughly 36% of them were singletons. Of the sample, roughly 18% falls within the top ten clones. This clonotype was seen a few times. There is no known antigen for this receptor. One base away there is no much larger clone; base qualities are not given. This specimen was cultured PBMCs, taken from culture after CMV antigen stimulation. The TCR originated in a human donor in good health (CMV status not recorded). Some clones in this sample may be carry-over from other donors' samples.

The CDR3 protein sequence reads: CASSPPSGGAGTQYF. The DNA is TGTGCCAGCAGTCCCCCTAGCGGGGGGGCTGGTACGCAGTATTTT. The chain is assembled from TRBV12-3 or TRBV12-4 and TRBJ2-3; 12 central bases correspond to TRBD2. For this chain, trimming is 5 bases at the V end and 8 bases at the J end, and the number of junction bases without a gene match is 8. The CDR3 goes from the cysteine to the phenylalanine over 15 residues. The only DNA kept is the CDR3, 45 bases in frame from the first base.